Listed here are 27 T cell receptor beta chains from one sample, sequenced in a study of cytomegalovirus exposure and HLA in healthy donors. In the PCR, 60 Vbeta and 13 Jbeta primers were used. Using immunoSEQ multiplex PCR, the repertoire was profiled, and TCRdb retains in-frame clones only, with some absent. The sample has about 90,000 clones, approximately 78% seen once. Material for sequencing was PBMCs. The receptors derive from a woman between 40 and 50 years old in good health and CMV-seropositive.

The chain carries TRBV12-5 and TRBJ2-3; D uncertain. Trimming took off 0 bases at V and 8 bases at J, with 6 bases between the two ends. CDR3 length equals 12 residues. Per germline, CDR1 LGHNT and CDR2 FRNRAP. The CDR3: CASGLVLSTQYF. CDR3 DNA sequence: TGTGCTAGTGGTTTGGTACTTTCTACGCAGTATTTT.

V and J are TRBV19 and TRBJ2-5, with 10 bases fitting TRBD2. Judging by the DNA end, TRBJ2-7 fits better; the J call may be wrong. CDR1 is LNHDA and CDR2 is SQIVND in the germline V gene (reference sequence). CDR3 length: 14 amino acids. CDR3 bases: TGTGCCAGTAGTACCCTAGCGGGAGTGGTCGAGCAGTACTTC. Encoded protein: CASSTLAGVVEQYF.

As to this clone: An end of the junction differs from the germline gene, which may be a read error. Distinct nucleotide sequences in the sample also encode this CDR3. This chain connects TRBV4-3 to TRBJ2-4; TRBD1 is a possible D gene (6 bases). The CDR3 covers 16 residues. Germline V gene data show CDR1 as LGHNA and CDR2 as YSLEER. The CDR3 here is CASSQEIQGVKNIQYF. The CDR3 DNA reads TGCGCCAGCAGCCAAGAGATACAGGGTGTAAAAAACATTCAGTATTTC.

The V gene is TRBV7-6, the J gene TRBJ2-5; D may be TRBD1 (5 bases). This CDR3 region has 14 residues. Germline loops: CDR1 SGHVS, CDR2 FNYEAQ. V gave up 1 base and J gave up 3 bases, with 9 bases separating them. CDR3 sequence (DNA): TGTGCCAGCAGCTTAGACAGGCTGGAAGAGACCCAGTACTTC. This encodes CASSLDRLEETQYF.

In its sample, this clone was seen once. The chain recombines TRBV7-2 with TRBJ2-7; D call uncertain. Per germline, CDR1 SGHTA and CDR2 FQGNSA. There are 14 residues in the CDR3. Trimming shortened V by 4 bases and J by 4 bases, and 14 bases separated the two germline ends. CDR3 in amino acids: CASSSYSITYEQYF. The CDR3 DNA reads TGTGCCAGCAGCTCTTACTCGATCACTTACGAGCAGTACTTC.

The J gene is TRBJ2-7, the V gene TRBV28; tentatively, D is TRBD1 (5 bases). This CDR3 is 13 amino acids long. V was cut by 8 bases and J by 2 bases, with 13 bases left in between. Germline CDR1 reads MDHEN; CDR2 reads SYDVKM. CDR3 nucleotides: TGTGCCAGCTCTGACAGCGTAGCCTACGAGCAGTACTTC. Translating gives CASSDSVAYEQYF.

This clone was seen only a few times. The chain joins TRBV5-8 to TRBJ2-1; 8 nucleotides line up with TRBD1. CDR3 length: 15 residues. Germline CDR1 is SGHTS and CDR2 is YDEGEE. With 2 bases clipped from V and 7 bases from J, the junction kept 8 bases outside the gene matches. The CDR3 region is CASSLGGQGMNEQFF. DNA for the CDR3: TGTGCCAGCAGCTTAGGCGGACAGGGTATGAATGAGCAGTTCTTC. The full variable domain, in which reference TRBV5-8 and TRBJ2-1 provide the parts outside the CDR3, is EAGVTQSPTHLIKTRGQQATLRCSPISGHTSVYWYQQALGLGLQFLLWYDEGEERNRGNFPPRFSGRQFPNYSSELNVNALELEDSALYLCASSLGGQGMNEQFFGPGTRLTVL.

The rearrangement uses TRBV11-2 and TRBJ1-1, with 9 bases identical to TRBD1. The CDR3 covers 14 residues. V was clipped by 4 bases and J by 8 bases; unmatched bases: 8. Germline assignment: CDR1 SGHAT and CDR2 FQNNGV. CDR3 sequence reads: CASSSRGQGIEAFF. CDR3 sequence (DNA): TGTGCCAGCAGCTCACGGGGACAGGGCATCGAAGCTTTCTTT.

In DNA, the CDR3 is TGTGCCAGCACCCAAAAGGCGGGAGACGGTACCGGGGAGCTGTTTTTT. This gives the protein CASTQKAGDGTGELFF. The chain is built from TRBV6-4 and TRBJ2-2; 7 bases agree with TRBD2. Germline V lookup: CDR1 MRHNA, CDR2 SNTAGT. The CDR3 has 16 amino acids. Germline trimming cut 7 bases from V and 5 bases from J; bases unmatched to any gene: 13.

The chain carries TRBV19 and TRBJ1-3; the D is unclear. Germline V gives CDR1 LNHDA, CDR2 SQIVND (reference sequence). The CDR3 has 14 amino acids. The V end lost 5 bases, the J end lost 4 bases, and 12 bases lay between the germline ends. CDR3 protein: CASSAEGYGNTIYF. The CDR3 bases are TGTGCCAGTAGTGCCGAGGGATACGGAAACACCATATATTTT.

About this clone itself: One end of the junction fails to match germline, which may point to a read error. The V gene is TRBV7-7, the J gene TRBJ2-2, with 12 bases lining up with TRBD2. CDR3 length: 16 amino acids. Per the germline V gene, CDR1 is SSHAT and CDR2 is FNYEAQ (reference sequence). The CDR3 region is CASSLTSGSFTGELFF. CDR3 in DNA: TGTGCTAGCAGCTTGACTAGCGGGAGTTTTACCGGGGAGCTGTTTTTT.

The chain recombines TRBV7-9 with TRBJ1-2; TRBD1 matches at 8 bases. Unmatched junction bases numbered 5, after V lost 1 base and J lost 7 bases. Germline lookup yields CDR1 SEHNR and CDR2 FQNEAQ (reference sequence). This CDR3 region has 14 residues. CDR3 loop: CASSLETGDVGYTF. The CDR3 coding sequence is TGTGCCAGCAGCTTAGAGACAGGGGATGTTGGCTACACCTTC. Drawing the rest from reference TRBV7-9 and TRBJ1-2, the complete variable domain is DTGVSQNPRHKITKRGQNVTFRCDPISEHNRLYWYRQTLGQGPEFLTYFQNEAQLEKSRLLSDRFSAERPKGSFSTLEIQRTEQGDSAMYLCASSLETGDVGYTFGSGTRLTVV.

The chain joins TRBV6-5 to TRBJ1-2, with D possibly matching TRBD1 (6 bases). This CDR3 has 16 residues. Germline V gene sequence: CDR1 MNHEY, CDR2 SVGAGI. Trimming shortened V by 2 bases and J by 1 base, and 14 bases separated the two germline ends. The CDR3 sequence: CASSYRTVARNYGYTF. The CDR3 coding sequence is TGTGCCAGCAGTTACAGGACAGTAGCCCGTAACTATGGCTACACCTTC.

The chain combines TRBV25-1 with TRBJ2-7, with 7 nucleotides matching TRBD2. Trimming removed 8 bases from V and 3 bases from J; junction bases left unmatched: 4. Germline loops: CDR1 MGHDK, CDR2 SYGVNS. The CDR3 has 12 amino acids. As DNA, the CDR3 is TGTGCCAGCGGGGAGGGAAGCTACGAGCAGTACTTC. It is translated as CASGEGSYEQYF.

Details on this clone: The junction does not match germline at one end; this may be a read error. The V call is TRBV7-9, the J call TRBJ2-1; 14 nucleotides agree with TRBD2. The CDR3 is 13 amino acids. Per the germline V gene, CDR1 is SEHNR and CDR2 is FQNEAQ (reference sequence). CDR3 region: CASSKPGTSGSVF. The CDR3 DNA is TGTGCCAGCAGCAAACCCGGGACTAGCGGGAGCGTCTTC.

The chain has TRBV5-6 and TRBJ1-5, with D uncertain. Per germline, CDR1 SGHDT and CDR2 YYEEEE. Trimming cost V 4 bases and J 3 bases, with 14 bases left between them. The CDR3 runs to 15 residues. The CDR3 nucleotides read TGTGCCAGCAGCCGGGATCCGGGGTCCAATCAGCCCCAGCATTTT. It translates to CASSRDPGSNQPQHF.

V gene TRBV7-9 combines with J gene TRBJ1-2, with 7 bases lining up with TRBD1. Germline values: CDR1 SEHNR, CDR2 FQNEAQ (reference sequence). CDR3 length: 16 residues. V lost 2 bases, J lost 6 bases, and 12 bases stayed unmatched. The CDR3 nucleotides read TGTGCCAGCAGCTTAAGACAGGGTATGAGGAGTGATGGCTACACCTTC. Protein sequence: CASSLRQGMRSDGYTF.

The table lists this clone with a few counts. This chain connects TRBV14 to TRBJ1-5; D may be TRBD1 (5 bases). CDR1 and CDR2 from the germline V gene are SGHDN and FVKESK. V was pared by 4 bases and J by 5 bases, with 12 bases between. The CDR3 consists of 14 residues. The CDR3 reads CASSRGGPYQPQHF. The CDR3 coding sequence is TGTGCCAGCAGCCGCGGGGGACCTTATCAGCCCCAGCATTTT.

DNA of the CDR3: TGTGCCAGCAGCGTAGATCCAGCGGGAGCCGATACGCAGTATTTT. This sequence encodes CASSVDPAGADTQYF. The J gene is TRBJ2-3, the V gene TRBV9; 8 nucleotides line up with TRBD2. The germline V gene encodes CDR1 SGDLS and CDR2 YYNGEE. The CDR3 spans 15 residues. J lost 6 bases, V lost 0 bases, and 6 bases had no gene match.

J is TRBJ2-7 and V is TRBV5-8; possible D gene TRBD1, 7 bases. Germline CDR1 and CDR2: SGHTS and YDEGEE. Trimming removed 4 bases from V and 2 bases from J, with 22 bases in between. CDR3 length equals 17 residues. CDR3 bases: TGTGCCAGCAGCCAAGCTATCGACAGGGAGGTCCCCTACGAGCAGTACTTC. Protein sequence: CASSQAIDREVPYEQYF.

The chain carries TRBV10-3 and TRBJ2-5, with D hard to call. This CDR3 has 13 residues. V lost 2 bases, J lost 4 bases, and 8 bases lay in between. The germline gives CDR1 ENHRY, CDR2 SYGVKD. The CDR3, as DNA: TGTGCCATCAGTGAGCTTAGAGCAGAGACCCAGTACTTC. Protein sequence: CAISELRAETQYF.

J is TRBJ2-2 and V is TRBV27, with a tentative D call TRBD2 (6 bases). The CDR3 has 18 amino acids. The germline V and J ends were trimmed by 6 bases and 5 bases, with 25 bases remaining between them. Per the germline V gene, CDR1 is MNHEY and CDR2 is SMNVEV (reference sequence). The CDR3 DNA sequence: TGTGCCAGCAGCTCAGAGGTACTAGCCAGAGGAGGGACCGGGGAGCTGTTTTTT. Its protein is CASSSEVLARGGTGELFF.

This chain connects TRBV5-6 to TRBJ2-3; D possibly corresponds to TRBD2 (5 bases). CDR3 length equals 15 residues. Looked up from germline, CDR1 is SGHDT and CDR2 is YYEEEE. The V end lost 3 bases, the J end lost 0 bases, and 11 bases lay between the germline ends. CDR3 nucleotides: TGTGCCAGCAGCTCCTTAAGGACTAGCACAGATACGCAGTATTTT. It specifies CASSSLRTSTDTQYF.

The gene calls are TRBV4-1 and TRBJ1-2; D perhaps matches TRBD1 (5 bases). The CDR3 runs to 15 residues. Looked up from germline, CDR1 is MGHRA and CDR2 is YSYEKL. Trimming removed 1 base at V and 5 bases at J, with 14 bases between. The CDR3 sequence: CASSQAWTQTYGYTF. The CDR3 nucleotides are TGCGCCAGCAGCCAAGCCTGGACACAGACGTATGGCTACACCTTC.

A single count supports this clone. The chain recombines TRBV5-4 with TRBJ1-1, with a tentative D call TRBD1 (5 bases). CDR3 length: 17 amino acids. Looked up from germline, CDR1 is SGHNT and CDR2 is YYREEE (reference sequence). V lost 0 bases to trimming and J lost 0 bases, with 15 bases between them. The CDR3 is CASSLEGSGWMNTEAFF. The CDR3 DNA is TGTGCCAGCAGCTTGGAAGGGTCAGGGTGGATGAACACTGAAGCTTTCTTT.

This chain joins TRBV4-3 and TRBJ2-7; TRBD2 might be the D (5 bases). This CDR3 has 14 amino acids. The germline gives CDR1 LGHNA, CDR2 YSLEER. Trimming stripped 2 bases from V and 3 bases from J, with 11 bases between. CDR3 nucleotides: TGCGCCAGCAGCCAATCAGACGGGGTCTACGAGCAGTACTTC. It is translated as CASSQSDGVYEQYF.

This clone was recorded a few times. The CDR3: CASSLWEESSYNEQFF. CDR3 in DNA: TGTGCCAGCAGCCTGTGGGAGGAAAGCTCCTACAATGAGCAGTTCTTC. The rearrangement links TRBV5-5 to TRBJ2-1; maybe TRBD2 (6 bases). V lost 4 bases and J lost 0, with 14 bases in between. This CDR3 is 16 amino acids long. CDR1 and CDR2 from the germline V gene are SGHKS and YYEKEE (reference sequence).